These T cell receptor beta chains were read from a single sample in a study of shared clonotypes between healthy human individuals. Data came from immunoSEQ multiplex PCR; TCRdb stores just in-frame clones and leaves some out. The sample has some 2,500,000 clones; 80% to 95% are singletons. The sequencing input was naive CD4+ T cells from PBMCs. These receptors all come from a man younger than 35 in good health. Some clones in this sample may be carry-over from other donors' samples. The CDR3 runs from the conserved cysteine through the conserved F or W. D genes are given only for firm matches. Expanded clones get a size class; other rows say once, few or many, or leave the size out.

clone_size,cdr3_length,d_call,j_call,v_call,cdr3_aa,cdr3_nt
.,17,TRBD1,TRBJ2-3,TRBV7-3,CASSLTKGTGSTDTQYF,TGTGCCAGCAGCTTAACGAAAGGGACAGGGAGCACAGATACGCAGTATTTT
.,13,.,TRBJ2-3,TRBV18,CASSVGIPDTQYF,TGTGCCAGCTCGGTTGGGATCCCAGATACGCAGTATTTT
.,13,.,TRBJ2-3,TRBV5-1,CASSRDHTDTQYF,TGCGCCAGCAGCCGGGACCATACAGATACGCAGTATTTT
.,15,TRBD1,TRBJ1-1,TRBV7-9,CASSRDRVPDTEAFF,TGTGCCAGCAGCAGAGACAGGGTACCGGACACTGAAGCTTTCTTT
.,16,TRBD2,TRBJ2-1,TRBV11-2,CASSPTLAGVNNEQFF,TGTGCCAGCAGCCCCACACTAGCGGGAGTAAACAATGAGCAGTTCTTC
once,12,.,TRBJ2-1,TRBV7-3,CASSSGANEQFF,TGTGCCAGCAGCTCGGGGGCCAATGAGCAGTTCTTC
.,16,TRBD2,TRBJ2-2,TRBV7-8,CASSLPPRGDGGELFF,TGTGCCAGCAGCTTACCCCCTCGGGGGGACGGCGGGGAGCTGTTTTTT
.,17,TRBD2,TRBJ2-5,TRBV7-9,CASSLRSGTSGQETQYF,TGTGCCAGCAGCCTCCGCTCCGGGACTAGCGGCCAAGAGACCCAGTACTTC
.,17,TRBD2,TRBJ2-5,TRBV7-2,CASSPLWVAGLGETQYF,TGTGCCAGCAGCCCCCTCTGGGTAGCGGGACTAGGAGAGACCCAGTACTTC
.,14,.,TRBJ2-7,TRBV7-9,CASSLYGPDYEQYF,TGTGCCAGCAGCTTGTACGGGCCAGACTACGAGCAGTACTTC
.,15,TRBD2,TRBJ2-3,TRBV6-1,CASSRLAGGTDTQYF,TGTGCCAGCAGCCGACTAGCGGGAGGAACAGATACGCAGTATTTT
.,15,.,TRBJ2-2,TRBV5-5,CASSLKGANTGELFF,TGTGCCAGCAGCTTGAAGGGGGCGAACACCGGGGAGCTGTTTTTT
once,18,.,TRBJ2-1,TRBV13,CASSSLREFSSRSNEQFF,TGTGCCAGCAGCTCCCTAAGGGAGTTTAGCAGTCGGAGCAATGAGCAGTTCTTC
.,14,.,TRBJ2-7,TRBV2,CASSPVETSGEQYF,TGTGCCAGCTCCCCGGTCGAGACTAGTGGAGAGCAGTACTTC
.,15,TRBD2,TRBJ2-7,TRBV7-2,CASSLFGLAGDEQYF,TGTGCCAGCAGCTTATTCGGTCTAGCGGGAGACGAGCAGTACTTC
.,16,.,TRBJ2-1,TRBV5-1,CASSLTGTVSYNEQFF,TGCGCCAGCTCACTGACGGGGACCGTATCCTACAATGAGCAGTTCTTC
.,14,.,TRBJ2-7,TRBV5-1,CASSLVSGSYEQYF,TGCGCCAGCAGCTTGGTTAGCGGATCGTACGAGCAGTACTTC
.,19,TRBD2,TRBJ2-7,TRBV28,CASSLNSGGTSGGAYEQYF,TGTGCCAGCAGTTTGAATAGCGGTGGGACTAGCGGGGGGGCCTACGAGCAGTACTTC
.,16,.,TRBJ1-1,TRBV27,CASSSEAGAGHTEAFF,TGTGCCAGCAGTTCCGAGGCAGGGGCGGGTCACACTGAAGCTTTCTTT
.,15,.,TRBJ2-2,TRBV4-3,CASSQGVAKTGELFF,TGCGCCAGCAGCCAAGGGGTCGCTAAAACCGGGGAGCTGTTTTTT
few,10,.,TRBJ1-1,TRBV30,CAWSVVEAFF,TGTGCCTGGAGTGTGGTTGAAGCTTTCTTT
.,17,TRBD1,TRBJ2-5,TRBV19,CASSIPPYRGREETQYF,TGTGCCAGTAGTATACCCCCTTATAGGGGGCGAGAAGAGACCCAGTACTTC
.,16,TRBD1,TRBJ1-4,TRBV6-5,CASSWAYRGRNEKLFF,TGTGCCAGCAGTTGGGCCTACAGGGGGCGGAATGAAAAACTGTTTTTT
.,17,.,TRBJ2-2,TRBV28,CASSSIGGPANTGELFF,TGTGCCAGCAGTTCTATCGGGGGACCTGCGAACACCGGGGAGCTGTTTTTT
.,14,TRBD2,TRBJ2-3,TRBV7-2,CASSRTSGTSYPYF,TGTGCCAGCAGCCGGACTAGCGGCACCTCTTATCCGTATTTT
once,14,.,TRBJ2-4,TRBV28,CASSPIGAKNIQYF,TGTGCCAGCAGTCCTATCGGAGCCAAAAACATTCAGTACTTC
.,12,.,TRBJ1-1,TRBV30,CAWVDYSRVAFF,TGTGCCTGGGTGGACTATTCCCGTGTGGCTTTCTTT
.,13,.,TRBJ1-5,TRBV2,CASTQGLSQPQHF,TGTGCCAGCACTCAGGGACTCAGTCAGCCCCAGCATTTT
.,14,.,TRBJ2-7,TRBV18,CASSPGTQTYEQYF,TGTGCCAGCTCACCGGGGACGCAGACCTACGAGCAGTACTTC
.,15,.,TRBJ2-1,TRBV30,CAWSVASGPYNEQFF,TGTGCCTGGAGTGTAGCCAGCGGACCCTACAATGAGCAGTTCTTC
.,14,TRBD2,TRBJ2-4,TRBV9,CASSAGGGTDIQYF,TGTGCCAGCAGCGCAGGCGGGGGGACCGACATTCAGTACTTC
.,15,.,TRBJ2-7,TRBV4-1,CASSQDRGAGNEQYF,TGCGCCAGCAGCCAAGATAGGGGGGCCGGGAACGAGCAGTACTTC
.,13,.,TRBJ1-1,TRBV6-5,CASSRTGTAEAFF,TGTGCCAGCAGCCGTACAGGGACGGCTGAAGCTTTCTTT
.,15,TRBD2,TRBJ2-3,TRBV7-9,CASSLGLANTDTQYF,TGTGCCAGCAGCTTAGGACTAGCGAATACAGATACGCAGTATTTT
.,17,TRBD2,TRBJ2-7,TRBV30,CAWSGLAGGQIPWEQYF,TGTGCCTGGAGCGGACTAGCGGGAGGCCAGATCCCTTGGGAGCAGTACTTC
.,16,TRBD2,TRBJ2-1,TRBV27,CASSLRITSGNNEQFF,TGTGCCAGCAGTTTGCGTATAACTAGCGGAAACAATGAGCAGTTCTTC
.,15,.,TRBJ2-1,TRBV7-2,CASSLGGSTYNEQFF,TGTGCCAGCAGCTTAGGCGGTAGTACCTACAATGAGCAGTTCTTC
.,16,.,TRBJ1-3,TRBV2,CASSEFAGLSGNTIYF,TGTGCCAGCAGTGAATTTGCGGGTCTCTCTGGAAACACCATATATTTT
once,17,TRBD2,TRBJ2-2,TRBV9,CASSVGLAGANTGELFF,TGTGCCAGCAGCGTCGGACTAGCGGGAGCTAACACCGGGGAGCTGTTTTTT
.,18,TRBD1,TRBJ1-2,TRBV11-2,CASSLRGTGAPLRYGYTF,TGTGCCAGCAGCTTGCGCGGGACAGGGGCCCCACTACGGTATGGCTACACCTTC
.,14,.,TRBJ2-7,TRBV5-1,CASSSQGYVDEQYF,TGCGCCAGCAGCTCCCAGGGTTACGTAGACGAGCAGTACTTC
.,18,TRBD2,TRBJ2-1,TRBV7-2,CASSLVGTSGSSYNEQFF,TGTGCCAGCAGCTTAGTGGGAACTAGCGGGAGTTCCTACAATGAGCAGTTCTTC
.,16,TRBD2,TRBJ2-2,TRBV5-4,CASSAGTSGNTGELFF,TGTGCCAGCAGCGCCGGGACTAGCGGCAACACCGGGGAGCTGTTTTTT
once,19,TRBD2,TRBJ2-3,TRBV4-1,CASSLGTSGRAYRPDTQYF,TGCGCCAGCAGCCTAGGGACTAGCGGGAGGGCCTACAGACCAGATACGCAGTATTTT
once,15,TRBD2,TRBJ2-1,TRBV10-2,CASSPSGSSYNEQFF,TGCGCCAGCAGTCCGAGCGGGAGCTCCTACAATGAGCAGTTCTTC